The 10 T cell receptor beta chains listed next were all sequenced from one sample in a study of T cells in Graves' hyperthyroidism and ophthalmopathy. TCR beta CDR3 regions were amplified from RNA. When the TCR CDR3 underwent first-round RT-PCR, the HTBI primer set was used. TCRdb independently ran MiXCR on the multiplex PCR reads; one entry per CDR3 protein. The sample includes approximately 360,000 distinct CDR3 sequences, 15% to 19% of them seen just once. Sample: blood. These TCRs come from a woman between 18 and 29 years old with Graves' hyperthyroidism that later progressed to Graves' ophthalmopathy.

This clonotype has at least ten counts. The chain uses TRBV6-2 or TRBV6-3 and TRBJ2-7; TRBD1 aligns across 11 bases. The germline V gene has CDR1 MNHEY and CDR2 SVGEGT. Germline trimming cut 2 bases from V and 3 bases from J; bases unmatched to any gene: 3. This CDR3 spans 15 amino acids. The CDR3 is CASSYGGQGVYEQYF. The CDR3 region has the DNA TGTGCCAGCAGTTACGGGGGACAGGGGGTCTACGAGCAGTACTTC.

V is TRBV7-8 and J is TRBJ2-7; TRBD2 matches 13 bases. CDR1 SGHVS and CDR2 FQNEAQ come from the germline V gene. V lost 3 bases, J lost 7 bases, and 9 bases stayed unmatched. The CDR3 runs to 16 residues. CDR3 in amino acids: CASSFRTSGSGGEQYF. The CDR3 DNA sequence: TGTGCCAGCAGCTTTCGGACTAGCGGGAGCGGAGGGGAGCAGTACTTC. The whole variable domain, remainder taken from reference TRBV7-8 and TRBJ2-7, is GAGVSQSPRYKVAKRGQDVALRCDPISGHVSLFWYQQALGQGPEFLTYFQNEAQLDKSGLPSDRFFAERPEGSVSTLKIQRTQQEDSAVYLCASSFRTSGSGGEQYFGPGTRLTVT.

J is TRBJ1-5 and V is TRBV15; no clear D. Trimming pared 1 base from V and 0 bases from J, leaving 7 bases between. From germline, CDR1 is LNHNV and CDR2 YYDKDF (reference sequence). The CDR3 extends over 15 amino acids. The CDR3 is CATSRGINSNQPQHF. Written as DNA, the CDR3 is TGTGCCACCAGCAGAGGGATCAATAGCAATCAGCCCCAGCATTTT.

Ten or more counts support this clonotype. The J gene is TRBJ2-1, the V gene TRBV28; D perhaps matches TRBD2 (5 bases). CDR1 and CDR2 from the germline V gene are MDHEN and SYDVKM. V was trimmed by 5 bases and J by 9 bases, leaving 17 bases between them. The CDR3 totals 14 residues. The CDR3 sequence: CASSAHTRSGEQFF. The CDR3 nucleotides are TGTGCCAGCAGTGCCCATACTAGGTCGGGTGAGCAGTTCTTC.

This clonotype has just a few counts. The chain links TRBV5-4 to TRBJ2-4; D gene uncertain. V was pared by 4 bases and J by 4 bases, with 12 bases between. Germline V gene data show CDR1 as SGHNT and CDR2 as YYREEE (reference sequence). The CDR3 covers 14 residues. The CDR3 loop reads CASSNPDGKNIQYF. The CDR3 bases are TGTGCCAGCAGCAATCCGGACGGAAAAAACATTCAGTACTTC.

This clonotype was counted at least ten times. The DNA for the CDR3 is TGTGCCAGCAGTTACTCGAAATTCAGCGACTCCTACAATGAGCAGTTCTTC. Protein sequence: CASSYSKFSDSYNEQFF. The chain has TRBV6-6 and TRBJ2-1; D not resolved. Germline CDR1 reads MNHNY; CDR2 reads SVGAGI (reference sequence). The CDR3 sequence is 17 residues long. The germline V and J ends were trimmed by 0 bases and 0 bases, with 12 bases remaining between them.

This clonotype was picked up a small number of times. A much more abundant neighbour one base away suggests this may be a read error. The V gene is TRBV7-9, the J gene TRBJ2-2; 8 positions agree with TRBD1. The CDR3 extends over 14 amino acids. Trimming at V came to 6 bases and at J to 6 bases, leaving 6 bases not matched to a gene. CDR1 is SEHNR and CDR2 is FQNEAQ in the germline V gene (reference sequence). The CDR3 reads CASSPGQDAGELFF. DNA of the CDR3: TGTGCCAGCAGTCCGGGACAGGACGCCGGGGAGCTGTTTTTT.

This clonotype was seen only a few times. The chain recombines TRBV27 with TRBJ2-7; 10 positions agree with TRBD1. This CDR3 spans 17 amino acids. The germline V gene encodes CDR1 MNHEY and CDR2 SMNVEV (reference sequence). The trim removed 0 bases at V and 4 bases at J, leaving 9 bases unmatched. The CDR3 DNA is TGTGCCAGCAGTTTATCCGACCCGAGACAGGGGGCTTACGAGCAGTACTTC. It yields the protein CASSLSDPRQGAYEQYF.

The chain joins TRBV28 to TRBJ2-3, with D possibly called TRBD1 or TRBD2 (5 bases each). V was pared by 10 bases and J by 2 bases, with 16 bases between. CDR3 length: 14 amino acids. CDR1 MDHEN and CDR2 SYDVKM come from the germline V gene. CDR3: CANYQGPNTDTQYF. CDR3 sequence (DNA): TGTGCCAACTACCAGGGACCAAACACAGATACGCAGTATTTT.

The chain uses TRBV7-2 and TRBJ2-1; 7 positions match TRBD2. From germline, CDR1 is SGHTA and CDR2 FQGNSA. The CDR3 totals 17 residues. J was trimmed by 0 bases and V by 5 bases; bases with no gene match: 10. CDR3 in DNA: TGTGCCAGCAGCCTCCTCTCTAGCGGACCCTCCTACAATGAGCAGTTCTTC. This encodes CASSLLSSGPSYNEQFF.